This note documents a single T cell receptor beta chain sequence. This sample is part of a study of cytomegalovirus exposure and HLA in healthy donors. 13 Jbeta primers and 60 Vbeta primers were used for the PCR. Sequencing was performed with immunoSEQ multiplex PCR; in TCRdb, only in-frame clones are kept and a portion is missing. The sample holds 150,000 to 190,000 clones, approximately 82% seen once. Germline V gene sequence: CDR1 MNHEY, CDR2 SVGAGI. With 5 bases removed from V and 7 bases from J, the gap between germline ends came to 15 bases. The CDR3 runs to 14 residues. Input material: PBMCs. The source is a woman aged 45-59 years in good health and CMV-seropositive. The chain carries TRBV6-5 and TRBJ1-5, with D maybe TRBD1 (6 bases). CDR3 in amino acids: CASSEWGHGQPQHF. The CDR3, as DNA: TGTGCCAGCAGTGAATGGGGACACGGGCAGCCCCAGCATTTT.